The entry below describes one T cell receptor beta chain. The data derive from a study of blood T cell repertoires in COVID-19. CDR3 length equals 17 residues. V lost 1 base, J lost 5 bases, and 9 bases stayed unmatched. Germline V gene sequence: CDR1 MDHEN, CDR2 SYDVKM. TCRdb's copy holds only in-frame clones and misses some; the assay was immunoSEQ multiplex PCR. Of 190,000 or so clones in the sample, around four fifths were seen once. This chain uses TRBV28 with TRBJ2-1; 9 bases are shared with TRBD2. This receptor was obtained from a man between 60 and 75 years old with COVID-19, enrolled during active disease. Sequencing was carried out using peripheral blood. The CDR3 protein is CASSLFPSSGTDNEQFF. DNA of the CDR3: TGTGCCAGCAGTTTATTCCCCTCTAGCGGGACCGACAATGAGCAGTTCTTC.